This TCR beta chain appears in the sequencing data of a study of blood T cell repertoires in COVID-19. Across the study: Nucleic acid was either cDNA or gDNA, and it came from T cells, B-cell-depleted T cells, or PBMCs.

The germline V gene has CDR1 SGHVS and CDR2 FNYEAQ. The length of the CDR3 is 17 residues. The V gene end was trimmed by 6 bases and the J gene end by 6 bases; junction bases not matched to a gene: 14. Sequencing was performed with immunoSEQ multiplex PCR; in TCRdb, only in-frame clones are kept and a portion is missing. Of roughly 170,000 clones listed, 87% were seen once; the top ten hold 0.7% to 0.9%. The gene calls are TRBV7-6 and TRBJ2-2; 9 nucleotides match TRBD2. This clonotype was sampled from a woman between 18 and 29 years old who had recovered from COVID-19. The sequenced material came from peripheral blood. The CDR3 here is CASRPQSGTSWAGELFF. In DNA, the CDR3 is TGTGCCAGCAGACCCCAATCCGGGACTAGCTGGGCCGGGGAGCTGTTTTTT.